This TCR beta chain appears in the sequencing data of a study of blood T cell repertoires in COVID-19. Turning to the study itself: Collection of acute and convalescent COVID-19 samples took place in the United States, Italy and Spain. PBMCs, B-cell-depleted T cells, or T cells were the source of the cDNA or gDNA that made up the material.

With 8 bases removed from V and 6 bases from J, the gap between germline ends came to 24 bases. This CDR3 region has 16 residues. The germline CDR1 and CDR2 sequences are SGHAT and FQNNGV. In this sample, this clone turned up once. Original data processing: It was from reference gene primer amplification that nucleated cell counts were estimated. Clones were sequenced by immunoSEQ multiplex PCR, and TCRdb holds only the in-frame ones, with some missing. From that table come the V and J calls and clone size; the DNA was used to work out D and trimming. The sample shows over 70,000 clones, roughly 84% of them seen only once.

The origin of this receptor is a man between 60 and 70 years old with COVID-19, enrolled during active disease. Sequenced sample: peripheral blood. The genes are TRBV11-2 and TRBJ2-3, with a weak D call TRBD2 (5 bases). In nucleotides, the CDR3 is TGTGCCAGCGCCGCTAGCCCCCTAGTCCTTTGGGATACGCAGTATTTT. Its translation: CASAASPLVLWDTQYF.